Given below is one TCR beta chain in context. Its antigen remains unidentified. There are no base qualities to consult, and no much larger clone falls within one base. The data were obtained in a study of blood T cell repertoires in COVID-19 (dated by TCRdb to the early 2020s). In the study overall: Samples covering the acute and convalescent phases of COVID-19 were provided by collaborators in the United States, Italy and Spain. The material from the prospective study consisted of cDNA or gDNA derived from T cells, B-cell-depleted T cells, or PBMCs. Deeply sampled blood TCRbeta repertoires from subjects exposed to, actively infected with, or recovered from COVID-19 were included in the dataset. The repertoires were made available in a free public database intended to serve as a resource for research on the immune response to SARS-CoV-2. Samples were obtained from the ongoing ImmuneRACE study (first 160 participants) and from over 1,000 subjects provided by 6 global collaborators. A de-identified subject ID, COVID-19 status, age in years and sex were almost always included in the sample metadata. Where available, HLA class I and class II types were taken from metadata supplied by the sample provider and were not determined by assay-based typing.

On the study overall, not on this receptor specifically: Clinical and demographic metadata were provided uncurated, with the amount varying by source and participant.

Trimming removed 4 bases from V and 9 bases from J; the gene matches leave 12 bases unexplained. From a lookup of the germline V gene, CDR1 and CDR2 are SGDLS and YYNGEE. The CDR3, from cysteine to phenylalanine, totals 15 residues. Only the CDR3 DNA stays, 45 bases, in frame from base 1. TCRbeta CDR3 regions were amplified from genomic DNA using the immunoSEQ Assay, a bias-controlled multiplex PCR. The original methods were these. Nucleated cell counts per sample were estimated from amplification of reference gene primers within the assay. To quantify the absolute abundance of each unique TCRbeta CDR3 rearrangement, sequence reads were collapsed and filtered. For each sample, productive Simpson clonality was calculated as the square root of Simpson's diversity index over productive rearrangements. Sourced from immuneACCESS, this table was stored by TCRdb with only in-frame sequences that have V and J called. A share of the clones is absent; for the studies checked, an unresolved V gene accounts for under half, and the remainder has no known explanation. From that table come the V and J calls and clone size; the DNA was used to work out D and trimming. A total of 90,000 to 150,000 clones appear in this sample, roughly 85% of them only once. The ten top clones hold about 11% of the sample.

Each collaborating institution followed its own protocols to collect whole blood in K2EDTA tubes. For TCRbeta analysis, collaborators shipped samples in one of three forms: frozen whole blood, isolated PBMCs, or DNA extracted from either of those sample types. The material sequenced was peripheral blood. This chain joins TRBV9 to TRBJ2-7; 11 bases in the junction line up with TRBD2. This TCR was recovered from an elderly man with acute or convalescent COVID-19. DNA sequence: TGTGCCAGCAGCCCGGGACTAGCGGATATTTCGGGGCAGTACTTC. This gives the protein CASSPGLADISGQYF.